The rows below give T cell receptor beta chains drawn from one sample of a study of shared clonotypes between healthy human individuals. Here immunoSEQ multiplex PCR was the method, and the copy in TCRdb shows in-frame clones only, minus some. The table lists some 500,000 clones, around 96% of them singletons. Sequenced sample: naive CD4+ T cells sorted from blood. These receptors were obtained from a woman aged 30 to 39 in good health. CDR3s include the opening cysteine and the closing phenylalanine or tryptophan. A D gene is named only where the DNA matches it firmly. Part of the rows lack a size; the others show once, few, many or a class for expanded clones.

TRBD2 | NA | TRBJ2-4 | TRBV11-1 | CASSLGVVLAGPTKNIQYF
NA | NA | TRBJ1-2 | TRBV15 | CATPGRARGYGYTF
NA | NA | TRBJ2-1 | TRBV18 | CASSPGRIYNEQFF
NA | NA | TRBJ2-7 | TRBV28 | CASSLSGGEVQEQYF
TRBD1 | NA | TRBJ1-2 | TRBV6-5 | CASSYDRGLNYGYTF
NA | NA | TRBJ2-7 | TRBV14 | CASSQATVFETEQYF
NA | NA | TRBJ1-3 | TRBV18 | CASSPKQGDTIYF
NA | NA | TRBJ2-1 | TRBV28 | CASSIPNEQFF
TRBD1 | NA | TRBJ1-1 | TRBV5-4 | CASSIRQGAMNTEAFF
NA | NA | TRBJ1-5 | TRBV7-6 | CASSLGGCQIGSSNQPQHF
TRBD1 | NA | TRBJ1-1 | TRBV19 | CASSIQGAGTEAFF
NA | NA | TRBJ1-5 | TRBV28 | CASIHQINQPQHF
TRBD1 | NA | TRBJ2-5 | TRBV5-1 | CASSLGTPTGQETQYF
NA | NA | TRBJ1-2 | TRBV27 | CASSFSANYGYTF
NA | NA | TRBJ2-5 | TRBV5-1 | CASSSSGQGYEQYF
TRBD2 | NA | TRBJ2-4 | TRBV5-4 | CASSSPTSGTVNIQYF
TRBD2 | NA | TRBJ2-7 | TRBV5-1 | CASNLAPRTRGRAHYEQYF
NA | NA | TRBJ1-5 | TRBV19 | CASSIDHGRQRYSNQPQHF
NA | NA | TRBJ1-1 | TRBV28 | CASSLFNRETGEAFF
NA | NA | TRBJ2-1 | TRBV7-9 | CASSRLDNEQFF
TRBD2 | few | TRBJ2-3 | TRBV10-3 | CAISGSGSEADTQYF
NA | once | TRBJ1-5 | TRBV5-4 | CASSSGGSNQPQHF
NA | NA | TRBJ1-2 | TRBV10-2 | CASRLSGQANYGYTF
NA | NA | TRBJ2-7 | TRBV19 | CASNDRRSSYEQYF
NA | NA | TRBJ1-1 | TRBV6-1 | CASSERDIATEAFF
NA | NA | TRBJ2-3 | TRBV7-2 | CASSIQVTQYF
NA | NA | TRBJ1-1 | TRBV29-1 | CSVGGSTEAFF
TRBD1 | NA | TRBJ1-2 | TRBV5-1 | CASSPTGDYGYTF
NA | NA | TRBJ2-7 | TRBV6-5 | CASSYHRVGNEQYF
NA | NA | TRBJ2-5 | TRBV11-2 | CASSYGAQETQYF
NA | NA | TRBJ2-1 | TRBV6-1 | CASTSSDRYEQFF
NA | NA | TRBJ2-7 | TRBV19 | CASSGPKGLPYEQYF
NA | NA | TRBJ2-6 | TRBV27 | CASSLEGTGANVLTF
NA | NA | TRBJ1-1 | TRBV11-3 | CASSLGQGHTEAFF
NA | once | TRBJ1-1 | TRBV7-8 | CASSLAGNLGSTEAFF
TRBD2 | NA | TRBJ2-7 | TRBV11-2 | CASSLTGLAGGHGLDEQYF
TRBD1 | once | TRBJ2-7 | TRBV6-6 | CASSYKDRAPSYEQYF
NA | NA | TRBJ1-1 | TRBV19 | CASKAGLMNTEAFF
TRBD1 | NA | TRBJ2-6 | TRBV7-9 | CASSPGTGVGGANVLTF
NA | NA | TRBJ1-1 | TRBV7-7 | CASSLDRHTEAFF
NA | NA | TRBJ1-2 | TRBV6-5 | CASSYLGSYGYTF
TRBD2 | NA | TRBJ2-5 | TRBV5-4 | CASSSTSGSQETQYF
TRBD2 | NA | TRBJ2-1 | TRBV7-7 | CASSLADGGNEQFF
TRBD2 | NA | TRBJ2-7 | TRBV7-9 | CASSLGGNRQYF
NA | NA | TRBJ1-2 | TRBV27 | CASSRTQGISYGYTF
NA | NA | TRBJ2-7 | TRBV18 | CASSPGSGASYEQYF
NA | NA | TRBJ2-7 | TRBV19 | CASSVLAATYEQYF
TRBD1 | NA | TRBJ2-7 | TRBV19 | CASSISDRGIYEQYF
NA | NA | TRBJ1-1 | TRBV23-1 | CASTHTKPPDTEAFF
TRBD2 | NA | TRBJ2-7 | TRBV4-1 | CASSLPPSGRLYEQYF
NA | NA | TRBJ1-5 | TRBV7-2 | CASRGQYNQPQHF
NA | NA | TRBJ2-2 | TRBV15 | CATTAERGGAGELFF
NA | once | TRBJ1-5 | TRBV28 | CASSLGPKDQPQHF
TRBD1 | NA | TRBJ1-2 | TRBV10-3 | CAITGTEGVGNYGYTF
TRBD1 | NA | TRBJ1-2 | TRBV6-6 | CASGGQVNYGYTF
NA | NA | TRBJ2-4 | TRBV6-6 | CASSDTEGIIQYF
TRBD2 | NA | TRBJ2-7 | TRBV28 | CASKGTSGRLEQYF
TRBD1 | once | TRBJ1-3 | TRBV30 | CAWSPGQGAGNTIYF
NA | NA | TRBJ2-1 | TRBV5-6 | CASSFSPSISGEQFF